The clone carrying this TCR beta chain was counted a few times. A second roughly 7 to 12 cycle PCR used barcoded and J-beta primers. The template-switch adaptor, which had 12 random nucleotides, put a tag on each cDNA molecule. At least 3 million CDR3-containing paired-end reads were obtained per sample. TCRdb redid the calling of the 5' RACE reads with MiXCR, one entry per CDR3 protein. Among approximately 1.5 million distinct CDR3 sequences, less than 45% were seen once, and the ten largest hold under 5%. With 5 bases clipped from V and 4 bases from J, the junction kept 15 bases outside the gene matches. The CDR3 has 18 residues. Donors ranged from about 6 to 90 years old and were healthy Caucasians in Russia. The data are from a study of blood T cells in healthy people across ages.

The chain links TRBV12-3 or TRBV12-4 to TRBJ2-7, with 12 bases aligning to TRBD2. The source is a woman aged 18-35 years in good health. The sequenced material came from blood. The CDR3 sequence: CASSRLAGDARGRYEQYF. In DNA form, the CDR3 reads TGTGCCAGCAGTAGACTAGCGGGAGATGCTAGAGGCCGGTACGAGCAGTACTTC.